Presented here are 31 T cell receptor beta chains from one specimen sequenced in a study of T cells after yellow fever vaccination. Using its own MiXCR run on the 5' RACE reads, TCRdb lists one record per CDR3 protein. The sample includes 450,000 to 650,000 distinct CDR3 sequences, about 14% of them seen just once. This material consisted of PBMCs, taken on the day of the yellow fever booster vaccination. These receptors came from a man aged 25-40 years who received the YFV17D yellow fever vaccine.

This clonotype was counted between two and nine times. The chain links TRBV5-6 to TRBJ2-7; D remains unclear. CDR3 length equals 12 residues. The germline V and J ends were trimmed by 2 bases and 5 bases, with 8 bases remaining between them. Germline CDR1 and CDR2: SGHDT and YYEEEE. The CDR3 sequence is CASSFEGDEQYF. The CDR3, as DNA: TGTGCCAGCAGCTTTGAAGGAGACGAGCAGTACTTC.

The genes are TRBV7-9 and TRBJ1-4, with a possible D match to TRBD1 (5 bases). In germline, CDR1 is SEHNR, CDR2 FQNEAQ (reference sequence). The V end lost 4 bases, the J end lost 3 bases, and 15 bases lay between the germline ends. The CDR3 has 16 residues. CDR3 loop: CASSSGQGVANEKLFF. The CDR3 bases are TGTGCCAGCAGCTCCGGTCAGGGTGTTGCTAATGAAAAACTGTTTTTT.

The rearrangement links TRBV6-1 to TRBJ2-7, with D possibly being TRBD1 or TRBD2 (5 bases each). V dropped 6 bases and J dropped 7 bases, with 16 bases sitting between them. Germline V CDR1 and CDR2: MNHNS, SASEGT. The CDR3 runs 13 residues. In DNA, the CDR3 is TGTGCCAGCAGCCTCGGGACCAATCTTGAGCAGTACTTC. Its protein product is CASSLGTNLEQYF.

This chain links TRBV6-4 with TRBJ2-3; D tentatively reads TRBD1 or TRBD2 (5 bases each). The V end lost 2 bases, the J end lost 1 base, and 10 bases lay between the germline ends. This CDR3 has 15 residues. Per the germline V gene, CDR1 is MRHNA and CDR2 is SNTAGT. CDR3 coding DNA: TGTGCCAGCAGTGACGAGGGGAGAGGCACAGATACGCAGTATTTT. Protein: CASSDEGRGTDTQYF.

The rearrangement links TRBV30 to TRBJ2-2; 7 bases line up with TRBD1. This CDR3 spans 12 amino acids. The V gene end was trimmed by 5 bases and the J gene end by 6 bases; junction bases not matched to a gene: 3. In germline, CDR1 is GTSNPN, CDR2 SVGIG (reference sequence). CDR3 protein: CAWEDRPGELFF. Here the CDR3 DNA reads TGTGCCTGGGAGGACAGGCCCGGGGAGCTGTTTTTT.

This clonotype was seen more than once but under ten times. The chain has TRBV12-3 or TRBV12-4 and TRBJ2-4; D is perhaps TRBD2 (5 bases). Trimming cost V 8 bases and J 3 bases, with 20 bases left between them. The CDR3 is 16 amino acids. The CDR3 is CASSSGPTAGKNIQYF. The CDR3 bases are TGTGCCAGCTCATCCGGGCCCACGGCGGGCAAAAACATTCAGTACTTC.

This clonotype was observed many times. This chain connects TRBV7-2 to TRBJ1-5; 7 bases are a match to TRBD1. With V trimmed by 5 bases and J by 1 base, 2 bases remained unmatched. The CDR3 contains 14 residues. CDR1 SGHTA and CDR2 FQGNSA come from the germline V gene. The CDR3 protein is CASSQGQSNQPQHF. The CDR3 nucleotides read TGTGCCAGCAGCCAGGGACAGAGCAATCAGCCCCAGCATTTT.

This clonotype was detected only a few times. V usage is TRBV13 and J usage is TRBJ1-1, with D hard to call. This CDR3 is 15 amino acids long. Germline CDR1 reads PRHDT; CDR2 reads FYEKMQ (reference sequence). V shed 5 bases and J shed 1 base, with 14 bases lying between them. The CDR3 bases are TGTGCCAGCAGCCCACCTTGGAGGAGGAACACTGAAGCTTTCTTT. This codes for CASSPPWRRNTEAFF. Together with reference TRBV13 and TRBJ1-1, the CDR3 gives the full variable domain: AAGVIQSPRHLIKEKRETATLKCYPIPRHDTVYWYQQGPGQDPQFLISFYEKMQSDKGSIPDRFSAQQFSDYHSELNMSSLELGDSALYFCASSPPWRRNTEAFFGQGTRLTVV.

This clonotype was counted a few times. The chain recombines TRBV5-6 with TRBJ2-1; 16 nucleotides align to TRBD2. The germline CDR1 and CDR2 sequences are SGHDT and YYEEEE. Losses at the gene ends were 1 base for V and 15 bases for J; bases not matched to a gene: 7. The CDR3 is 15 residues long. DNA of the CDR3: TGTGCCAGCAGCTTGTGGGGGACTAGCGGGAGGGAAGGGTTCTTC. It yields the protein CASSLWGTSGREGFF.

This sequence joins TRBV7-6 and TRBJ2-5; D is perhaps TRBD1 or TRBD2 (6 bases each). The CDR3 spans 16 residues. Germline V gene lookup returns CDR1 SGHVS and CDR2 FNYEAQ. V was clipped by 2 bases and J by 1 base, with 14 bases between them. The DNA of the CDR3 is TGTGCCAGCAGCTTATTGTGGGGGGCTGTCCAAGAGACCCAGTACTTC. Translating gives CASSLLWGAVQETQYF.

This clonotype turned up a few times. The V and J genes are TRBV5-1 and TRBJ1-2; D unresolved. Trimming shortened V by 3 bases and J by 6 bases, and 18 bases separated the two germline ends. This CDR3 comprises 15 residues. CDR1 and CDR2 (germline): SGHRS, YFSETQ. The CDR3 DNA follows: TGCGCCAGCAGCTCCCCAAGACGCGCGAAAGATGGCTACACCTTC. Translated: CASSSPRRAKDGYTF.

This clonotype was recorded at least ten times. This chain uses TRBV18 with TRBJ2-1; TRBD1 might be the D (6 bases). Germline V gene sequence: CDR1 KGHSH, CDR2 LQKENI. This CDR3 spans 19 amino acids. The V and J ends lost 0 bases and 0 bases respectively, with 18 bases between them. The CDR3 DNA reads as TGTGCCAGCTCACCACCGGTCGGGCCGAGGGGGAGCTCCTACAATGAGCAGTTCTTC. It codes for CASSPPVGPRGSSYNEQFF.

This clonotype was seen only a few times. The V gene is TRBV15, the J gene TRBJ1-4; D is unclear. V lost 2 bases and J lost 0, with 10 bases in between. This CDR3 region has 16 residues. Germline V gene data show CDR1 as LNHNV and CDR2 as YYDKDF (reference sequence). Here the CDR3 DNA reads TGTGCCACCAGCAGACGAGTAAGCGCAACTAATGAAAAACTGTTTTTT. Protein: CATSRRVSATNEKLFF.

Many counts were recorded for this clonotype. V and J are TRBV6-1 and TRBJ2-7, with D perhaps TRBD1 (5 bases). This CDR3 contains 15 residues. Germline CDR1 reads MNHNS; CDR2 reads SASEGT. The ends were cut back, 7 bases at V and 6 bases at J, with 22 bases in the middle. CDR3 sequence (DNA): TGTGCCAGCACCAACTCAGGGTCCCTCCGCGGCGAGCAGTACTTC. It specifies CASTNSGSLRGEQYF.

This clonotype was detected ten times or more. This chain joins TRBV7-3 and TRBJ1-1, with a weak D call TRBD1 (6 bases). This CDR3 is 14 amino acids long. V was clipped by 1 base and J by 4 bases, with 10 bases between them. Germline V lookup: CDR1 SGHTA, CDR2 FQGTGA. The CDR3, as DNA: TGTGCCAGCAGCTTAATGACAGGACCCACTGAAGCTTTCTTT. Its translation: CASSLMTGPTEAFF.

J is TRBJ2-3 and V is TRBV20-1; TRBD2 matches at 10 bases. V was clipped by 3 bases and J by 3 bases; unmatched bases: 3. The CDR3 runs to 14 residues. In germline, CDR1 is DFQATT, CDR2 SNEGSKA (reference sequence). This CDR3 reads CSASSSGRTDTQYF. CDR3 nucleotides: TGCAGTGCTAGTAGTAGCGGGAGGACAGATACGCAGTATTTT.

This clonotype was counted only a few times. The gene calls are TRBV20-1 and TRBJ1-5, with D perhaps matching TRBD1 (5 bases). The germline V gene has CDR1 DFQATT and CDR2 SNEGSKA (reference sequence). The CDR3 covers 15 residues. Trimming left V 3 bases short and J 4 bases short, with 16 bases between. The CDR3 DNA is TGCAGTGCTAGTCCCGGGACTGGGATGAATCAGCCCCAGCATTTT. This gives the protein CSASPGTGMNQPQHF.

The rearrangement uses TRBV6-1 and TRBJ2-3; tentative D call: TRBD2 (5 bases). Germline assignment: CDR1 MNHNS and CDR2 SASEGT. Deletions cut 8 bases from V and 5 bases from J, with 14 bases between. The CDR3 extends over 13 amino acids. CDR3 sequence (DNA): TGTGCCAGCTCTCGTTCGGACTTAGATACGCAGTATTTT. Its protein product is CASSRSDLDTQYF.

The CDR3 bases are TGTGCCAGCACCGGGACTAGCGGGAGAGGAGGGGAGCTGTTTTTT. The encoded protein is CASTGTSGRGGELFF. The gene calls are TRBV6-2 or TRBV6-3 and TRBJ2-2; TRBD2 agrees at 14 bases. The CDR3 has 15 amino acids. The V segment lost 7 bases and the J segment 8 bases; nucleotides outside the gene matches: 6. Germline values: CDR1 MNHEY, CDR2 SVGEGT.

This clonotype was seen a few times. This chain uses TRBV12-3 or TRBV12-4 with TRBJ2-7; the match to TRBD1 covers 8 bases. The trim removed 7 bases at V and 1 base at J, leaving 9 bases unmatched. The length of the CDR3 is 15 residues. The CDR3 DNA is TGTGCCAGCACCTCCGGACAGGGAGCTTCCTACGAGCAGTACTTC. Translation gives CASTSGQGASYEQYF.

This clonotype was counted a few times. The chain employs TRBV14 and TRBJ2-3; D remains unclear. In germline, CDR1 is SGHDN, CDR2 FVKESK. The CDR3 consists of 14 residues. V was shortened by 1 base and J by 6 bases, with 11 bases between the two germline ends. The CDR3 DNA follows: TGTGCCAGCAGCCAAGGGCCGACGGGCGATACGCAGTATTTT. This codes for CASSQGPTGDTQYF.

This clonotype was observed a handful of times. V usage is TRBV5-6 and J usage is TRBJ2-7, with D possibly matching TRBD2 (5 bases). The length of the CDR3 is 14 residues. The V end was cut by 4 bases, the J end by 2 bases, with 13 bases between. In germline, CDR1 is SGHDT, CDR2 YYEEEE. CDR3 sequence: CASSADLIAYEQYF. The CDR3 DNA reads as TGTGCCAGCAGCGCGGACTTGATTGCCTACGAGCAGTACTTC. Full variable domain (missing parts from reference TRBV5-6 and TRBJ2-7): DAGVTQSPTHLIKTRGQQVTLRCSPKSGHDTVSWYQQALGQGPQFIFQYYEEEERQRGNFPDRFSGHQFPNYSSELNVNALLLGDSALYLCASSADLIAYEQYFGPGTRLTVT.

This clonotype was found a few times. This chain uses TRBV12-3 or TRBV12-4 with TRBJ2-2; 10 bases are shared with TRBD2. V was pared by 6 bases and J by 5 bases, with 3 bases of the junction left unmatched. The CDR3 totals 14 residues. For the CDR3, the DNA is TGTGCCAGCAGACCGGGACTAGCGACCGGGGAGCTGTTTTTT. This codes for CASRPGLATGELFF.

This clonotype was recorded a few times. The chain combines TRBV6-2 or TRBV6-3 with TRBJ1-3, with a tentative D call TRBD1 (5 bases). V shed 8 bases and J shed 3 bases, with 8 bases lying between them. The CDR3 sequence is 12 residues long. Germline V gives CDR1 MNHEY, CDR2 SVGEGT. CDR3 sequence (DNA): TGTGCCAGCGCGACAGATGGAAACACCATATATTTT. Protein product: CASATDGNTIYF.

In this sample, this clonotype turned up a few times. The chain uses TRBV6-1 and TRBJ2-7; tentative D call: TRBD1 (6 bases). CDR1 is MNHNS and CDR2 is SASEGT in the germline V gene. V was cut by 2 bases and J by 0 bases, with 11 bases left in between. The CDR3 runs 15 residues. DNA of the CDR3: TGTGCCAGCAGTGAACAGGGGATAATCTCCTACGAGCAGTACTTC. It encodes CASSEQGIISYEQYF.

This clonotype was counted between two and nine times. The chain is built from TRBV6-1 and TRBJ1-2; D is perhaps TRBD1 (5 bases). CDR1 is MNHNS, CDR2 SASEGT, per germline. V was cut by 7 bases and J by 3 bases, with 15 bases left in between. The CDR3 length is 14 residues. Here the CDR3 DNA reads TGTGCCAGCACCCCACGGGGGGGGGACTATGGCTACACCTTC. Protein: CASTPRGGDYGYTF.

This CDR3 reads CASSLYIGNTQYF. The CDR3 bases are TGTGCCAGCAGCTTATACATCGGTAATACGCAGTATTTT. This chain joins TRBV7-2 and TRBJ2-3, with no clear D. Trimming left V 2 bases short and J 7 bases short, with 10 bases between. The CDR3 loop spans 13 amino acids. CDR1 is SGHTA and CDR2 is FQGNSA in the germline V gene.

This clonotype was seen a few times. The V call is TRBV5-1, the J call TRBJ2-7, with 11 bases identical to TRBD2. Germline V gene lookup returns CDR1 SGHRS and CDR2 YFSETQ. The CDR3 loop spans 15 amino acids. V gave up 3 bases and J gave up 1 base; unmatched junction bases: 3. The CDR3 bases are TGCGCCAGCAGCTCTAGCGGGAGGAAGTCCTACGAGCAGTACTTC. It is translated as CASSSSGRKSYEQYF.

This clonotype was recorded many times. The gene calls are TRBV20-1 and TRBJ2-2; D is perhaps TRBD1 (5 bases). Trimming shortened V by 0 bases and J by 5 bases, and 10 bases separated the two germline ends. The CDR3 spans 14 residues. Germline V gives CDR1 DFQATT, CDR2 SNEGSKA (reference sequence). CDR3 nucleotide sequence: TGCAGTGCTAGAGATGGACAAGCGACCGGGGAGCTGTTTTTT. Its translation is CSARDGQATGELFF.

This clonotype turned up a few times. The chain employs TRBV14 and TRBJ2-1; TRBD1 agrees at 8 bases. Germline V gene lookup returns CDR1 SGHDN and CDR2 FVKESK. CDR3 length: 16 amino acids. The V and J ends lost 5 bases and 4 bases, in that order; junction bases with no gene match: 10. The CDR3 bases are TGTGCCAGCAGCAACAAACGGACAGGGCAATACAATGAGCAGTTCTTC. Its protein product is CASSNKRTGQYNEQFF.

The rearrangement links TRBV5-1 to TRBJ2-1, with 7 bases lining up with TRBD1. CDR3 length: 13 residues. V shed 3 bases, J shed 10 bases, and the junction held 7 bases outside the gene matches. Germline-derived CDR1 and CDR2 are SGHRS and YFSETQ. The CDR3 region has the DNA TGCGCCAGCAGCTCCCAGGGGGTTGGAGAGCAGTTCTTC. It codes for CASSSQGVGEQFF.